This TCR beta chain was observed in a study of beta chain features in type 1 diabetes. The study, taken as a whole, reports: Unsettled here was the matter of whether HLA type influences TCRB rearrangement.

On average, the one heparinised blood draw given by each donor was about 116 mL. The whole isolated RNA underwent reverse transcription, so sequencing captured expressed TCRB transcripts. Here immunoSEQ multiplex PCR was the method, and the copy in TCRdb shows in-frame clones only, minus some. The sample holds under 400,000 clones, around 15% seen once. Of note for this clone: Its matching antigen is unknown.

CDR1 is SGHKS and CDR2 is YYEKEE in the germline V gene (reference sequence). The V end lost 0 bases, the J end lost 8 bases, and 8 bases lay between the germline ends. This CDR3 spans 13 amino acids. The gene calls are TRBV5-5 and TRBJ2-2; D could derive from TRBD1 or TRBD2 (5 bases each). The sequenced material came from central memory CD4+ T cells from blood. The origin of this receptor is a man aged 25-45 years in good health. The CDR3 sequence is CASSLEGRGELFF. The CDR3 DNA follows: TGTGCCAGCAGCTTGGAGGGACGGGGGGAGCTGTTTTTT.